This TCR beta chain derives from a study of T cells in Graves' hyperthyroidism and ophthalmopathy. Patients having uncontrolled infection, another autoimmune disease, pregnancy or lactation were not included. Amplified TCR beta CDR3 regions derived from RNA transcripts. Researchers ran a first-round RT-PCR on the TCR CDR3 using the HTBI primer set. TCRdb reprocessed the multiplex PCR reads with MiXCR, giving one entry per CDR3 protein. The table shows under 250,000 distinct CDR3 sequences, with roughly 17% occurring only once. The specimen sequenced was blood. This sequence was found in a man in his fifties with Graves' hyperthyroidism.

The CDR3 nucleotides read TGTGCCAGCAGTTTATCTCAGGGGGCGTTTCAGCCCCAGCATTTT. Its translation is CASSLSQGAFQPQHF. The chain combines TRBV27 with TRBJ1-5, with 8 bases matching TRBD1. CDR3 length: 15 residues. Germline assignment: CDR1 MNHEY and CDR2 SMNVEV (reference sequence). The J segment lost 6 bases and the V segment lost 0 bases, leaving 4 bases of the junction unmatched.